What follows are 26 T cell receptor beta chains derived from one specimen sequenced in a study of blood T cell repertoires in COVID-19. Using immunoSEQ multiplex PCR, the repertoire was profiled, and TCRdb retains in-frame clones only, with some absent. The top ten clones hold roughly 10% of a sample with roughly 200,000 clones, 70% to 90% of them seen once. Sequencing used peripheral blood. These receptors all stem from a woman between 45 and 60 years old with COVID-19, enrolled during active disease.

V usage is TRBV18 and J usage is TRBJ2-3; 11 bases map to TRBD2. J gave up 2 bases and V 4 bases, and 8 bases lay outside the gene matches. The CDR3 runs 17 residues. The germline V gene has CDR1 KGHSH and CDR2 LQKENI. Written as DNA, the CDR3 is TGTGCCAGCTCACAACTAGCGGGGGTTACCTTCACAGATACGCAGTATTTT. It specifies CASSQLAGVTFTDTQYF.

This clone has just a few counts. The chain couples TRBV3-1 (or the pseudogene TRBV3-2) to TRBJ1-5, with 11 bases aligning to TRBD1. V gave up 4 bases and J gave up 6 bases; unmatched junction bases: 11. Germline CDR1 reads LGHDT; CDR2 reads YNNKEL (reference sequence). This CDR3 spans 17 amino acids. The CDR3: CASSPDFRTGGGQPQHF. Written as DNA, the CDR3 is TGTGCCAGCAGCCCGGATTTTAGGACAGGGGGCGGTCAGCCCCAGCATTTT.

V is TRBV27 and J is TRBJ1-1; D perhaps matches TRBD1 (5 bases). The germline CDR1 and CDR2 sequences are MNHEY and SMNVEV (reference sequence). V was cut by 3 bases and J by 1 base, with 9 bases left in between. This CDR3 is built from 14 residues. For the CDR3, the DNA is TGTGCCAGCAGTTTCTCGACAGAGAACACTGAAGCTTTCTTT. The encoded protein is CASSFSTENTEAFF.

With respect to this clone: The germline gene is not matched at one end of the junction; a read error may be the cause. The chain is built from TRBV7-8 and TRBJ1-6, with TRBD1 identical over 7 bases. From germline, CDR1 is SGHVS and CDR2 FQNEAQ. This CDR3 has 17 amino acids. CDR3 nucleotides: TGTGCCAGCAGTTTAGCGACAGGGCCAACCAATAATTCACCCCTCCACTTT. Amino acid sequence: CASSLATGPTNNSPLHF.

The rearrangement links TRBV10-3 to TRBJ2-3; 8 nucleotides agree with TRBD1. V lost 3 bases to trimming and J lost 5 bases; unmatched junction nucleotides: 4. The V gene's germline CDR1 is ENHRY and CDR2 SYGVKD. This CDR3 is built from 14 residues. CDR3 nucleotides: TGTGCCATCAGTGACAGGGGGCTGATAGATACGCAGTATTTT. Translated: CAISDRGLIDTQYF.

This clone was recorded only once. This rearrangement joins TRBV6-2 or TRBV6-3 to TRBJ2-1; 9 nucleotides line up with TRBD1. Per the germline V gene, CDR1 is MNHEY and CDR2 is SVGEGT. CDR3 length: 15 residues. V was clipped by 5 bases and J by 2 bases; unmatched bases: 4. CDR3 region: CASSTRTGAYNEQFF. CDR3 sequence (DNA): TGTGCCAGCAGTACCCGGACAGGGGCCTACAATGAGCAGTTCTTC.

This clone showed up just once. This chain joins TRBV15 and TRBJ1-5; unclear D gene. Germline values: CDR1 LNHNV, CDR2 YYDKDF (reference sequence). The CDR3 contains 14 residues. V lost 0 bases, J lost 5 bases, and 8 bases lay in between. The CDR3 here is CATSRDGRDQPQHF. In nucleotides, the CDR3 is TGTGCCACCAGCAGAGATGGGAGGGATCAGCCCCAGCATTTT.

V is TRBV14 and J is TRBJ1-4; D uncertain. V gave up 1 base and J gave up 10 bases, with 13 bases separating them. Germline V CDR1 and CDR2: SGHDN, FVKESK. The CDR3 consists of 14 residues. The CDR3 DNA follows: TGTGCCAGCAGCCAAGTGGGCTCCCTCGGAAAACTGTTTTTT. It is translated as CASSQVGSLGKLFF.

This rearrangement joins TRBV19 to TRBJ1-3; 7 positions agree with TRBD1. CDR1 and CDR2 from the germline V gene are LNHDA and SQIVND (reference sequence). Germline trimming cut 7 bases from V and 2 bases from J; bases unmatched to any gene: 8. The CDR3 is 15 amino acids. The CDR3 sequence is CASTLEGTAGNTIYF. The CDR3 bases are TGTGCCAGTACTCTAGAAGGGACAGCTGGAAACACCATATATTTT.

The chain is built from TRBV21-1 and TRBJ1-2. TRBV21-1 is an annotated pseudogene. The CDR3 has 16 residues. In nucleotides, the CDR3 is TGTGCCAGCGGAAGAAAGGAGGGGACGCCGACGGGTGGCTACACCTTC. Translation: CASGRKEGTPTGGYTF.

The CDR3 DNA is TGTGCCAGTAGTGGTCGGACGGGGAATTCACCCCTCCACTTT. Encoded protein: CASSGRTGNSPLHF. This chain connects TRBV19 to TRBJ1-6; D uncertain. The CDR3 runs 14 residues. The germline V gene has CDR1 LNHDA and CDR2 SQIVND (reference sequence). V lost 5 bases and J lost 7, with 12 bases in between.

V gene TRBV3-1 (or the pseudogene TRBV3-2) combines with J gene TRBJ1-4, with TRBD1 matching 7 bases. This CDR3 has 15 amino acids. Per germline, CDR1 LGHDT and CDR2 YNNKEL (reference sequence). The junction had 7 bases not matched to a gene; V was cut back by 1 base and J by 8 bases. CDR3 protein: CASSQADRVGEKLFF. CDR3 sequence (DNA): TGTGCCAGCAGCCAAGCCGACAGGGTAGGAGAAAAACTGTTTTTT.

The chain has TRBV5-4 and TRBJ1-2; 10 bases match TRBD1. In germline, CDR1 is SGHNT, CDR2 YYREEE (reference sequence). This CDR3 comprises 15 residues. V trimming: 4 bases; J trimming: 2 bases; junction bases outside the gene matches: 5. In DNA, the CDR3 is TGTGCCAGCAGCAACCGGGACAGGGGAAACTATGGCTACACCTTC. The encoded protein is CASSNRDRGNYGYTF.

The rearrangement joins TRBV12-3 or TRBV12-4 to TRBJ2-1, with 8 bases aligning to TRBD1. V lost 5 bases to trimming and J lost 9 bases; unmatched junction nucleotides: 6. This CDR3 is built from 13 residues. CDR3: CASSILQGGEQFF. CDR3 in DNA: TGTGCCAGCAGTATTCTACAGGGGGGTGAGCAGTTCTTC.

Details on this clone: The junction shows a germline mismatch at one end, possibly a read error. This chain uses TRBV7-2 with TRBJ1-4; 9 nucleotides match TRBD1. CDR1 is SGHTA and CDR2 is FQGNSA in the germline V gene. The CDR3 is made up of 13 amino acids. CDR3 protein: CASSFDRDRAPFF. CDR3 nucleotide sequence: TGTGCCAGCAGCTTTGATCGGGACAGGGCACCCTTTTTC.

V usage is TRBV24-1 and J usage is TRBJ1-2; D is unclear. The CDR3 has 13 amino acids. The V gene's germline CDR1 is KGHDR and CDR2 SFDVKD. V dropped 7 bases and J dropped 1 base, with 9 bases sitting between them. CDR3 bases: TGTGCCACCAGGGCGGCGGGTAACTATGGCTACACCTTC. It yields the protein CATRAAGNYGYTF.

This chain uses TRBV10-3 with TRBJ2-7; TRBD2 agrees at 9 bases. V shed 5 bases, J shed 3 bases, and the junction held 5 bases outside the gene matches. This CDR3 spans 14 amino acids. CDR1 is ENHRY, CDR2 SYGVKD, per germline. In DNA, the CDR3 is TGTGCCATCAGTTCAGCGGGGGGCAACTACGAGCAGTACTTC. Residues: CAISSAGGNYEQYF.

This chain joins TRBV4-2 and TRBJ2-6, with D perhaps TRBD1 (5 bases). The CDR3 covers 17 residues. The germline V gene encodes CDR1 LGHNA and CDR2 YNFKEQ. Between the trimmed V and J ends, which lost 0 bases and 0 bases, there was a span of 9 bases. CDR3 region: CASSQDQGFSGANVLTF. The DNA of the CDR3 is TGTGCCAGCAGCCAAGATCAGGGCTTCTCTGGGGCCAACGTCCTGACTTTC.

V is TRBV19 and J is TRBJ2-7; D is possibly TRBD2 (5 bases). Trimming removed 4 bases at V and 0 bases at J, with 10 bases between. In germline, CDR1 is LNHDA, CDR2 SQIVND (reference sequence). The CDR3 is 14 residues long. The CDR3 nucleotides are TGTGCCAGTAGTACCGGGGATGGCTCCTACGAGCAGTACTTC. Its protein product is CASSTGDGSYEQYF.

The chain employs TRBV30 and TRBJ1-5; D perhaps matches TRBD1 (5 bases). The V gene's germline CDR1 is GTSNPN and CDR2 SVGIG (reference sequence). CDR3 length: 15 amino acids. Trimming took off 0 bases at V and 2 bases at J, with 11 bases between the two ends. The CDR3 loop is CAWSVRGGGNQPQHF. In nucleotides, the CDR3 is TGTGCCTGGAGTGTACGGGGGGGAGGCAATCAGCCCCAGCATTTT.

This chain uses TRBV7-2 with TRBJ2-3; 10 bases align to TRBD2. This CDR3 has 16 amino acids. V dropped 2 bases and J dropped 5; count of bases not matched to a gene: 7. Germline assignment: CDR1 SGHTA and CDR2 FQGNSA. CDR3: CASSLPGLAPVDTQYF. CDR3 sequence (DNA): TGTGCCAGCAGCTTACCGGGACTAGCGCCAGTAGATACGCAGTATTTT.

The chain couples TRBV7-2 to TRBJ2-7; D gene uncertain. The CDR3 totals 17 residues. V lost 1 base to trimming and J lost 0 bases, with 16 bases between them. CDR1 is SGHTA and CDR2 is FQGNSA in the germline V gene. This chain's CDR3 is CASSLGDLIKSSYEQYF. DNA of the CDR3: TGTGCCAGCAGCTTAGGAGACTTGATAAAGTCCTCCTACGAGCAGTACTTC.

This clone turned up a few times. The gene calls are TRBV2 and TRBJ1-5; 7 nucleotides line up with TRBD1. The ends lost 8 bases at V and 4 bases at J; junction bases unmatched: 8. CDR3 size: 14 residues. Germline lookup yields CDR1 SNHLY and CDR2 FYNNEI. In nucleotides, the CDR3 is TGTGCCAGCGCCAACAGACAGGGTAATCAGCCCCAGCATTTT. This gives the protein CASANRQGNQPQHF.

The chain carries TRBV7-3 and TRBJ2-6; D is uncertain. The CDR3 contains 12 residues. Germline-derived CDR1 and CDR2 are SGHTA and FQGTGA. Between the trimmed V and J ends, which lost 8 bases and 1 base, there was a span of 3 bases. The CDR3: CASLSGANVLTF. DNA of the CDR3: TGTGCCAGCCTTTCTGGGGCCAACGTCCTGACTTTC.

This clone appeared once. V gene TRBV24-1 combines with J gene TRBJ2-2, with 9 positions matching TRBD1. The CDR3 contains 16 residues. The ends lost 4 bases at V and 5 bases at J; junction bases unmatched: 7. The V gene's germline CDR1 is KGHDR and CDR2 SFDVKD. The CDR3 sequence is CATSEGGQGKTGELFF. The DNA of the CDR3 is TGTGCCACCAGTGAGGGTGGACAGGGGAAAACCGGGGAGCTGTTTTTT.

The DNA for the CDR3 is TGTGCCAGCAGTCCCTGGACGGGGGTGGGCACTGAAGCTTTCTTT. This codes for CASSPWTGVGTEAFF. The chain combines TRBV27 with TRBJ1-1; D is perhaps TRBD1 (5 bases). This CDR3 region has 15 residues. Trimming removed 5 bases at V and 4 bases at J, with 17 bases between. Germline-derived CDR1 and CDR2 are MNHEY and SMNVEV (reference sequence).